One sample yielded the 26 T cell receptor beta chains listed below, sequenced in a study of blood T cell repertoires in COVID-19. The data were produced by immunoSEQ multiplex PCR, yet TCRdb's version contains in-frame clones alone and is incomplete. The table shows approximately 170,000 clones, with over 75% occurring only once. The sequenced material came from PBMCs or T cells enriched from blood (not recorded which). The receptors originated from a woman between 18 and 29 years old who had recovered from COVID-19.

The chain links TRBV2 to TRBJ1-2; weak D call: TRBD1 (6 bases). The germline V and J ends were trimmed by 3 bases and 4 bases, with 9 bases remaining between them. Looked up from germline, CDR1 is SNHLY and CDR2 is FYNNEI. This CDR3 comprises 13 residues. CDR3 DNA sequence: TGTGCCAGCAGTGATCTGGACAGCTATGGCTACACCTTC. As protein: CASSDLDSYGYTF.

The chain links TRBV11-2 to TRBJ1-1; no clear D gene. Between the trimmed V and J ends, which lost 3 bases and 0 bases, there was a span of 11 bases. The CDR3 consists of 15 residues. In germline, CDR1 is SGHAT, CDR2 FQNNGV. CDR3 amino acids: CASSFPPGMNTEAFF. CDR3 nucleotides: TGTGCCAGCAGCTTTCCCCCGGGGATGAACACTGAAGCTTTCTTT. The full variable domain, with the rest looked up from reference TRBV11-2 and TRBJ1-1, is EAGVAQSPRYKIIEKRQSVAFWCNPISGHATLYWYQQILGQGPKLLIQFQNNGVVDDSQLPKDRFSAERLKGVDSTLKIQPAKLEDSAVYLCASSFPPGMNTEAFFGQGTRLTVV.

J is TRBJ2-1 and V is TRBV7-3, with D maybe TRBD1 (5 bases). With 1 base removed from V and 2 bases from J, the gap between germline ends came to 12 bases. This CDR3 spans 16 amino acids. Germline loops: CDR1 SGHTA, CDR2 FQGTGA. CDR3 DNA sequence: TGTGCCAGCAGCTTAAGTTGGGGCAGCCCCTACAATGAGCAGTTCTTC. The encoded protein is CASSLSWGSPYNEQFF.

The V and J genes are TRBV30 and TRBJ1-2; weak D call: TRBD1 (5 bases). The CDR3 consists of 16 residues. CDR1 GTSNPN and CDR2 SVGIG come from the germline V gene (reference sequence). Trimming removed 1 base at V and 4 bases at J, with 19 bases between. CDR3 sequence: CAWSEGRAFEFYGYTF. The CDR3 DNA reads TGTGCCTGGAGTGAGGGCAGGGCCTTTGAATTCTATGGCTACACCTTC.

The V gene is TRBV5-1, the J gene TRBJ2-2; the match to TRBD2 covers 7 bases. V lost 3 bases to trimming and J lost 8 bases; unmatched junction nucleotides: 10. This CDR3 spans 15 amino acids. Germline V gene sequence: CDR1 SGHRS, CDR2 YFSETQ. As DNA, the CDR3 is TGCGCCAGCAGCTCGGGCGGGAGTTTTGGAGGGGAGCTGTTTTTT. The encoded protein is CASSSGGSFGGELFF.

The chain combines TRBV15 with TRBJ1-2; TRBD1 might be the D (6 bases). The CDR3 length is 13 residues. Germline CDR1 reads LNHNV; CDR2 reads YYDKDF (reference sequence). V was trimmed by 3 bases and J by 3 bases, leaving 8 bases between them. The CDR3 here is CATSRDSDYGYTF. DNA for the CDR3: TGTGCCACCAGCAGGGACAGCGACTATGGCTACACCTTC.

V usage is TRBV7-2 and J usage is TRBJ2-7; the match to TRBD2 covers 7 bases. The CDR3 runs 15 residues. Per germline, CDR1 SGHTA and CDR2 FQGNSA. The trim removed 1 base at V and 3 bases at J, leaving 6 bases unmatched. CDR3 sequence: CASSLDGGVSYEQYF. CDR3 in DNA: TGTGCCAGCAGCTTAGATGGGGGGGTAAGCTACGAGCAGTACTTC.

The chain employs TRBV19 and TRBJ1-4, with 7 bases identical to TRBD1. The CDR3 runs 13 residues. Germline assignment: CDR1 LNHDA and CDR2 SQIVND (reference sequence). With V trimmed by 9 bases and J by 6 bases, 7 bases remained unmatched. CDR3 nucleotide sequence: TGTGCCAGCGCACGTGACAGGGATGAAAAACTGTTTTTT. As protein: CASARDRDEKLFF.

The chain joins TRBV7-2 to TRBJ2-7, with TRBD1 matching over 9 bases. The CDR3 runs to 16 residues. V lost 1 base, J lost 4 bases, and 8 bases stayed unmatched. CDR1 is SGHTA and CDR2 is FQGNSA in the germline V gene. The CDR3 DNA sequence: TGTGCCAGCAGCTTAGAAGTGGGACAGGGTATGTACGAGCAGTACTTC. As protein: CASSLEVGQGMYEQYF.

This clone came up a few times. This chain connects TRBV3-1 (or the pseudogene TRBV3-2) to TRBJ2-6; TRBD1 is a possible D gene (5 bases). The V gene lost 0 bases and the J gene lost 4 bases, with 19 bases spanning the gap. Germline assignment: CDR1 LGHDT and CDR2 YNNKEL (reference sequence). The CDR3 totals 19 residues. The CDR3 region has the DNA TGTGCCAGCAGCCAAGAGAAAGGACACCTCCCCGAAGGGGCCAACGTCCTGACTTTC. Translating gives CASSQEKGHLPEGANVLTF.

Written as DNA, the CDR3 is TGTGCCAGCAGCCAAGGGGACTATCCGGATACGCAGTATTTT. It is translated as CASSQGDYPDTQYF. The rearrangement uses TRBV3-1 (or the pseudogene TRBV3-2) and TRBJ2-3; 7 nucleotides match TRBD2. The germline gives CDR1 LGHDT, CDR2 YNNKEL (reference sequence). This CDR3 spans 14 amino acids. V trimming: 1 base; J trimming: 6 bases; junction bases outside the gene matches: 4.

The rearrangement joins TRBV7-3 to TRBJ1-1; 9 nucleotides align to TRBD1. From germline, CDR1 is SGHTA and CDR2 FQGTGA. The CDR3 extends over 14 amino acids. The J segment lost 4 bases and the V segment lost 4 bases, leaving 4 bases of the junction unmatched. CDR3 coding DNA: TGTGCCAGCAGCTCCCAGACAGGGGGCACTGAAGCTTTCTTT. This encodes CASSSQTGGTEAFF.

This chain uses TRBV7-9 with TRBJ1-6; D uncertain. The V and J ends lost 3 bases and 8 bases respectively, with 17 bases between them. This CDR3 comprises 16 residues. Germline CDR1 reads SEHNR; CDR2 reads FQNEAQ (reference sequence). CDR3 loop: CASSLIGERPHSPLHF. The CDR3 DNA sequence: TGTGCCAGCAGCTTGATCGGGGAAAGGCCCCATTCACCCCTCCACTTT.

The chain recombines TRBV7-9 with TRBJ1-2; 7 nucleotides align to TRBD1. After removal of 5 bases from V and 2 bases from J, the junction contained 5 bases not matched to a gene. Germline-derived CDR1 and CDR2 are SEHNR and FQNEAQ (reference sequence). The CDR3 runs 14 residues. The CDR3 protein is CASSETGKNYGYTF. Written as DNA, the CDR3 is TGTGCCAGCAGCGAGACAGGGAAAAACTATGGCTACACCTTC.

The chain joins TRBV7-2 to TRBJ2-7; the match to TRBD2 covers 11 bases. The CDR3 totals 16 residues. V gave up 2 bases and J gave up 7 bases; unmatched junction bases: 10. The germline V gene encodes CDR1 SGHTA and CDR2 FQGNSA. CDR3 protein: CASSLLLAGGRNEQYF. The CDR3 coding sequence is TGTGCCAGCAGCTTATTATTAGCGGGGGGGCGGAATGAGCAGTACTTC.

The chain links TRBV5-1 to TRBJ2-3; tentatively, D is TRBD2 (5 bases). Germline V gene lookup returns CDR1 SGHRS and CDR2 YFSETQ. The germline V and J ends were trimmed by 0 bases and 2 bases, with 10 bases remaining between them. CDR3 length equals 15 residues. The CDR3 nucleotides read TGCGCCAGCAGCTTGGACCCCGGGGACACAGATACGCAGTATTTT. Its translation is CASSLDPGDTDTQYF.

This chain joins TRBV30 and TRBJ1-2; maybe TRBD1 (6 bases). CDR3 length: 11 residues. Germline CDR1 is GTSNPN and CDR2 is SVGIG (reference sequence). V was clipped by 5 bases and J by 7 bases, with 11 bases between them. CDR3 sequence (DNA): TGTGCCTGGGGGGGGACATTTGGCTACACCTTC. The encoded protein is CAWGGTFGYTF.

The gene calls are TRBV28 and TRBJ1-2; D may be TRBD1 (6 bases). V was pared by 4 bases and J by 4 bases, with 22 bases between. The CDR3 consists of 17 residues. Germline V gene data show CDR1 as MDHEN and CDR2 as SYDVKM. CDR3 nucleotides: TGTGCCAGCAGTTCCTCAGGGGAACGGGCGACCGGCTATGGCTACACCTTC. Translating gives CASSSSGERATGYGYTF.

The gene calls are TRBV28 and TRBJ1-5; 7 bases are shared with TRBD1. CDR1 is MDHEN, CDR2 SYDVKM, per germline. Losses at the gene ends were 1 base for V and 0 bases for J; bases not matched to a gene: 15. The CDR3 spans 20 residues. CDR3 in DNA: TGTGCCAGCAGTTTATACTTTTCCGGGACAGATCTCAATAGCAATCAGCCCCAGCATTTT. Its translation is CASSLYFSGTDLNSNQPQHF.

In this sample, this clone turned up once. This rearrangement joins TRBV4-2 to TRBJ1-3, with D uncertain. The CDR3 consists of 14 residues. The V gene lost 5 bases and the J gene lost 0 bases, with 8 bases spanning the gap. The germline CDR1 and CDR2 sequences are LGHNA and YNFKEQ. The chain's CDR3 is CASSLEDSGNTIYF. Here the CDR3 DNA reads TGTGCCAGCAGCTTAGAAGACTCTGGAAACACCATATATTTT.

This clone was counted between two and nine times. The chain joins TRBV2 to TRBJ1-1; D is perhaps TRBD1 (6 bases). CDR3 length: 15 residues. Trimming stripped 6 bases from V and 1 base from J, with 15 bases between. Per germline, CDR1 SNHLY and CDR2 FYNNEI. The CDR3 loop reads CASRLGDTPNTEAFF. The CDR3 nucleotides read TGTGCCAGCAGGTTGGGGGACACCCCGAACACTGAAGCTTTCTTT. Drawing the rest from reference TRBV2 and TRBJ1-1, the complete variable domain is EPEVTQTPSHQVTQMGQEVILRCVPISNHLYFYWYRQILGQKVEFLVSFYNNEISEKSEIFDDQFSVERPDGSNFTLKIRSTKLEDSAMYFCASRLGDTPNTEAFFGQGTRLTVV.

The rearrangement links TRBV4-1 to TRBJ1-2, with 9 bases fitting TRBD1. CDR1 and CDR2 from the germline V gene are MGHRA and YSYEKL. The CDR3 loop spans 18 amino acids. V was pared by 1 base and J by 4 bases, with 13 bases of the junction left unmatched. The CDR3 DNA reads TGCGCCAGCAGCCAAGGTCTCTCCGGGACAGGGAGAGTCTATGGCTACACCTTC. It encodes CASSQGLSGTGRVYGYTF.

The CDR3 sequence is CAVGQGSYEQYF. The CDR3 coding sequence is TGCGCCGTCGGACAGGGGTCCTACGAGCAGTACTTC. The gene calls are TRBV29-1 and TRBJ2-7; TRBD1 matches at 9 bases. Germline V gives CDR1 SQVTM, CDR2 ANQGSEA. This CDR3 region has 12 residues.

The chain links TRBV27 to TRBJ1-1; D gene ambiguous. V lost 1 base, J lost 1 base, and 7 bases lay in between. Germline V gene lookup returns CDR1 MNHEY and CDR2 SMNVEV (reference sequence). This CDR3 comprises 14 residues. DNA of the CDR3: TGTGCCAGCAGTTTATACTACCAGAACACTGAAGCTTTCTTT. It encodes CASSLYYQNTEAFF.

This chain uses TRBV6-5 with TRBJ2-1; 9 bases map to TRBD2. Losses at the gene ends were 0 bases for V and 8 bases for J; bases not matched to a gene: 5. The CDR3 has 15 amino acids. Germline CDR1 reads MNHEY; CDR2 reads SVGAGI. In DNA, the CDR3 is TGTGCCAGCAGTTACTCTAGCGGGGGTCCCCATGAGCAGTTCTTC. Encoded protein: CASSYSSGGPHEQFF.

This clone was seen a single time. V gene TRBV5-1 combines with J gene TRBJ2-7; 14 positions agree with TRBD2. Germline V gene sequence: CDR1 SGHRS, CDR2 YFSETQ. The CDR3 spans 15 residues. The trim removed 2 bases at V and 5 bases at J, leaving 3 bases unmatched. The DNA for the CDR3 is TGCGCCAGCAGCTTAGGGACTAGCGGGAGTGACGAGCAGTACTTC. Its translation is CASSLGTSGSDEQYF.